The clone carrying this T cell receptor beta chain was picked up a small number of times. Its antigen is still unknown. TCRdb re-derived calls from the reads in MiXCR, one entry per CDR3 protein. This sample has about 830,000 distinct CDR3 sequences, with 32% found just once. This record belongs to a study of T cell repertoires in cytomegalovirus infection. Study results and limitations: Clonotype analysis showed dominance of the ex vivo response by HLA-C-restricted CMV-specific TCR beta clonotypes.

The CDR3 runs 17 residues. The V gene's germline CDR1 is LNHDA and CDR2 SQIVND (reference sequence). Trimming left V 1 base short and J 0 bases short, with 13 bases between. This chain connects TRBV19 to TRBJ1-3; D may be TRBD1 (5 bases). Specimen: cultured CD8+ T cells from PBMCs, collected from culture after CMV antigen stimulation. The receptor was derived from a human donor in good health (CMV status not recorded). Some clones in this sample may be carry-over from other donors' samples. This chain's CDR3 is CASSIGVWTLSGNTIYF. CDR3 DNA: TGTGCCAGTAGTATAGGGGTCTGGACACTCTCTGGAAACACCATATATTTT.